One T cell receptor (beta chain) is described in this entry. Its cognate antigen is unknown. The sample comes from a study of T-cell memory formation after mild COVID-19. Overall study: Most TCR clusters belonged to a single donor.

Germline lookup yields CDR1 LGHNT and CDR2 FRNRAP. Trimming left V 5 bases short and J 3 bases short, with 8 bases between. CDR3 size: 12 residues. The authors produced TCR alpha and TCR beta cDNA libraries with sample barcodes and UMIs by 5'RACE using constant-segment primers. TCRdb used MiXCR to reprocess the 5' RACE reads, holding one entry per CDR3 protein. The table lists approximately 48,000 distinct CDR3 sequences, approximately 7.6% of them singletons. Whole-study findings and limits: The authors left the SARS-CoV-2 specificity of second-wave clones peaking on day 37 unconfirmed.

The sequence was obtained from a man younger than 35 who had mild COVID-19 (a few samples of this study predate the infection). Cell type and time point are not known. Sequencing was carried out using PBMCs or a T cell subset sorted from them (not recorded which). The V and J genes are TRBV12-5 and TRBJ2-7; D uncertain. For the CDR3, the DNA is TGTGCTAGTGGTGGCCTCGTCTACGAGCAGTACTTC. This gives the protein CASGGLVYEQYF.